This T cell receptor beta chain was sequenced in a study of cytomegalovirus exposure and HLA in healthy donors. The study's findings and limits: Common viral pathogens seemed to be connected with several of the most significant clusters, according to a later analysis.

Germline V CDR1 and CDR2: LGHNA, YSLEER. The CDR3 totals 17 residues. The germline V and J ends were trimmed by 0 bases and 4 bases, with 13 bases remaining between them. For this clone: The antigen is not known.

The primer mix had 60 Vbeta and 13 Jbeta primers. Using immunoSEQ multiplex PCR, the repertoire was profiled, and TCRdb retains in-frame clones only, with some absent. This table holds 26,000 or so clones, about four fifths found once. The TCR was taken from a male donor in good health and CMV-seronegative. The rearrangement joins TRBV4-3 to TRBJ2-6; a weak D match, TRBD1 (5 bases). The source material was PBMCs. CDR3: CASSQEGPTAGANVLTF. The CDR3 region has the DNA TGCGCCAGCAGCCAAGAGGGGCCCACGGCGGGGGCCAACGTCCTGACTTTC.